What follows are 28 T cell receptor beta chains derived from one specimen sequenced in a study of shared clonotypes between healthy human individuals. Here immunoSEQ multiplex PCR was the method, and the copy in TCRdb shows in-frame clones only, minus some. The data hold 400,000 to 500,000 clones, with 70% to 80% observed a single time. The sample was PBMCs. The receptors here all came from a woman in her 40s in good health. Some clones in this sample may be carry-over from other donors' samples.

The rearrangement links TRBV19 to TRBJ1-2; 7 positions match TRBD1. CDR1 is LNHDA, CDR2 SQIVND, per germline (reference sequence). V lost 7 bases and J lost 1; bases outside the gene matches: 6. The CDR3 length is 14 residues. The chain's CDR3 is CASNGDRVNYGYTF. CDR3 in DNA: TGTGCCAGTAATGGGGACAGAGTTAACTATGGCTACACCTTC.

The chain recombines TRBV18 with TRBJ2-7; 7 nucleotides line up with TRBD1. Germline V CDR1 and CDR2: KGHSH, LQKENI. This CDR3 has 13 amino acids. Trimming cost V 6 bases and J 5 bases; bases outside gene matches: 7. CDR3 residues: CASSLNRGHEQYF. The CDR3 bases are TGTGCCAGCTCGCTTAACAGGGGCCACGAGCAGTACTTC.

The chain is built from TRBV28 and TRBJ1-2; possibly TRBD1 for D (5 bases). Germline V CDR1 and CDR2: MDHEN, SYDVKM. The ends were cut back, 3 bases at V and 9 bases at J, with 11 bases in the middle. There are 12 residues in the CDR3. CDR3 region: CASSFQGSSYTF. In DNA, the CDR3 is TGTGCCAGCAGTTTTCAGGGATCGAGCTACACCTTC.

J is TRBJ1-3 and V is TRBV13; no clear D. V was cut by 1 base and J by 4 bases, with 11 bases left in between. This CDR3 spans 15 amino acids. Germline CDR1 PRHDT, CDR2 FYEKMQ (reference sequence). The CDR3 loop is CASSLEGKAGNTIYF. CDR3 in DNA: TGTGCCAGCAGCTTAGAGGGAAAGGCGGGAAACACCATATATTTT.

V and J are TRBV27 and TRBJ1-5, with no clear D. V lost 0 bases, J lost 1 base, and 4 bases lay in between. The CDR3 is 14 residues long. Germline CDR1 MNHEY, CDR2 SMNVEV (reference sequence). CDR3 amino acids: CASSLSRSNQPQHF. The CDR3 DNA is TGTGCCAGCAGTTTATCGAGGAGCAATCAGCCCCAGCATTTT.

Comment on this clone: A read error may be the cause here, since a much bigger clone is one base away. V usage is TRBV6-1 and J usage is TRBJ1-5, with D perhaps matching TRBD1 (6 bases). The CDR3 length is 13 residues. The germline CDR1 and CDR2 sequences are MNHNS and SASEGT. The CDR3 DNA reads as TGTGCCAGCAGTGAGGACAGATATCAGCACCAGCATTTT. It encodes CASSEDRYQHQHF.

CDR3 bases: TGTGCCAGCAGTTCAAACAGGGGGCAAGGGGAGACCCAGTACTTC. Protein: CASSSNRGQGETQYF. J is TRBJ2-5 and V is TRBV27, with 9 bases aligning to TRBD1. Germline-derived CDR1 and CDR2 are MNHEY and SMNVEV (reference sequence). J was trimmed by 5 bases and V by 4 bases; bases with no gene match: 8. The CDR3 extends over 15 amino acids.

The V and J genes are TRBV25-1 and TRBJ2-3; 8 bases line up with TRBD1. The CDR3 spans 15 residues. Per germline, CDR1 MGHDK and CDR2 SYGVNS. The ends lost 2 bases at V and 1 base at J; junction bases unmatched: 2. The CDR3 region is CASSEGGQGTDTQYF. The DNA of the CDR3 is TGTGCCAGCAGTGAAGGGGGACAGGGCACAGATACGCAGTATTTT.

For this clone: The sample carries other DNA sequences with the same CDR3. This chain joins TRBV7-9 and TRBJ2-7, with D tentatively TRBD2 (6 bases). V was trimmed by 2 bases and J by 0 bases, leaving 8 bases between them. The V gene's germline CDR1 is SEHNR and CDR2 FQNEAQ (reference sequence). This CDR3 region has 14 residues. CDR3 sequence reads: CASSLFSGSYEQYF. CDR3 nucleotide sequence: TGTGCCAGCAGCTTATTTAGCGGCTCCTACGAGCAGTACTTC.

CDR3 coding DNA: TGTGCCAGTAGTATTCGCCGGGGGACGGGTGGGAATGAGCAGTTCTTC. As protein: CASSIRRGTGGNEQFF. The chain uses TRBV19 and TRBJ2-1; TRBD2 might be the D (6 bases). The CDR3 covers 16 residues. Trimming removed 3 bases from V and 7 bases from J, with 19 bases in between. The germline V gene encodes CDR1 LNHDA and CDR2 SQIVND (reference sequence).

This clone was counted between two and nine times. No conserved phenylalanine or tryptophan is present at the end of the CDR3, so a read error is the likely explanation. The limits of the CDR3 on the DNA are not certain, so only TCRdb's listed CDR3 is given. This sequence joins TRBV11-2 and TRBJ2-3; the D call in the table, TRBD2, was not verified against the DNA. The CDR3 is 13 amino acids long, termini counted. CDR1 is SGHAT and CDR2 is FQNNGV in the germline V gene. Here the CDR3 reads CASSSRLAGGPFV.

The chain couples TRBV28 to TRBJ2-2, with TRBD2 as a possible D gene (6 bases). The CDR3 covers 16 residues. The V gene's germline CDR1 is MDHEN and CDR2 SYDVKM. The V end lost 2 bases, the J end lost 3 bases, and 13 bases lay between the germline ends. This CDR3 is CASSLDQAGYTGELFF. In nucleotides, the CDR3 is TGTGCCAGCAGTTTAGATCAGGCGGGGTACACCGGGGAGCTGTTTTTT.

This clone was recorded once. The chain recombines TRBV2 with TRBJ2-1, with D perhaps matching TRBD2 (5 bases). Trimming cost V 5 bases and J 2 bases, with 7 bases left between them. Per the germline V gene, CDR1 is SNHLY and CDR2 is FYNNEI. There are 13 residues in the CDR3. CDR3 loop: CASSPGAYNEQFF. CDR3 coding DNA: TGTGCCAGCAGTCCCGGGGCCTACAATGAGCAGTTCTTC.

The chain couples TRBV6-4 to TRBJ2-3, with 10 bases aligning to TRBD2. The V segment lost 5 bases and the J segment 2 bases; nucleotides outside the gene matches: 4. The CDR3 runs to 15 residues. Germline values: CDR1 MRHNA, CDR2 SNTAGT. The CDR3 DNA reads TGTGCCAGCAGTCCTCTAGCGGGGGCCACAGATACGCAGTATTTT. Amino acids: CASSPLAGATDTQYF.

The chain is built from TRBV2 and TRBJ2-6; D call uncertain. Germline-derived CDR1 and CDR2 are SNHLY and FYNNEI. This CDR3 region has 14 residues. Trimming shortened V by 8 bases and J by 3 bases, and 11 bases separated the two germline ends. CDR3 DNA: TGTGCCAGCGGTAGAGCTGGTGGGGCCAACGTCCTGACTTTC. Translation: CASGRAGGANVLTF.

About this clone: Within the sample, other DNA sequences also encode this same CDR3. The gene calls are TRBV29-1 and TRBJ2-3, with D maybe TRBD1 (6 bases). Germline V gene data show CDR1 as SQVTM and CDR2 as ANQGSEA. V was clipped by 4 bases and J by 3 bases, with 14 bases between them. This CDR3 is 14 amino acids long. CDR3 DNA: TGCAGCGTTGCTCAGGGGTGGAATACAGATACGCAGTATTTT. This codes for CSVAQGWNTDTQYF.

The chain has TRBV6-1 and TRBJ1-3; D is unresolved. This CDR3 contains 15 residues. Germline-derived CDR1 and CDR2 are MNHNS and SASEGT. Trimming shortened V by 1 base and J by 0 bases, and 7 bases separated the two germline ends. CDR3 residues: CASSEDLSSGNTIYF. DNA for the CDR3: TGTGCCAGCAGTGAAGACCTGAGCTCTGGAAACACCATATATTTT.

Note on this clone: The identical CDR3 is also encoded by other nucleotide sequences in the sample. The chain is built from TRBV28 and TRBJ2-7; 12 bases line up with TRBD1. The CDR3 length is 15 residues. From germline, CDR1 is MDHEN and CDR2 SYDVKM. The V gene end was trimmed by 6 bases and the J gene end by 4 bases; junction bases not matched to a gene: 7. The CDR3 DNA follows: TGTGCCAGCAGCAAGCCGGGACAGGGGGCTTACGAGCAGTACTTC. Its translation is CASSKPGQGAYEQYF.

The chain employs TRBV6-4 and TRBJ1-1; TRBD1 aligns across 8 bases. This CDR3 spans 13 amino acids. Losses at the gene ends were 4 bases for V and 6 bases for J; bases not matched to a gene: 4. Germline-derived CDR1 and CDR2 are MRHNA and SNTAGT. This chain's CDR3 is CASSAAQGAEAFF. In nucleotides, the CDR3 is TGTGCCAGCAGTGCCGCACAGGGGGCTGAAGCTTTCTTT.

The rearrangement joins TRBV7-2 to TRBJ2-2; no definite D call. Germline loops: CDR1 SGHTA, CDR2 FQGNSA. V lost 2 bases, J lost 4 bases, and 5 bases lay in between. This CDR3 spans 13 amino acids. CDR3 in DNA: TGTGCCAGCAGCTTACATGGCACCGGGGAGCTGTTTTTT. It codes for CASSLHGTGELFF.

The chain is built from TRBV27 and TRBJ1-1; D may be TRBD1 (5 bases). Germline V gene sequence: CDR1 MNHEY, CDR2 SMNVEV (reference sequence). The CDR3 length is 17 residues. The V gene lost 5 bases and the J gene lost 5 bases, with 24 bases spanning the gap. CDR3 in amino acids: CASSLSGTGGRRTEAFF. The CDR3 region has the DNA TGTGCCAGCAGTCTGTCCGGGACGGGGGGTAGGCGGACTGAAGCTTTCTTT.

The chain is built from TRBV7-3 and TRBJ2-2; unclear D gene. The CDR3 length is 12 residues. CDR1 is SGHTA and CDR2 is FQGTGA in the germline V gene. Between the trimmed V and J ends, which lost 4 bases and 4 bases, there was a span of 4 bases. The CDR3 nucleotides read TGTGCCAGCAGCTACTCCACCGGGGAGCTGTTTTTT. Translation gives CASSYSTGELFF.

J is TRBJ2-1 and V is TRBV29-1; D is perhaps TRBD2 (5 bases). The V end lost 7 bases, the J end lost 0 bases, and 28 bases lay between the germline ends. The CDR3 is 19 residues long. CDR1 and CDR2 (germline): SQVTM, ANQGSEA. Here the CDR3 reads CSGVISTGRRQSSYNEQFF. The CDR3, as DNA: TGCAGCGGTGTCATCTCGACGGGAAGGAGACAATCCTCCTACAATGAGCAGTTCTTC.

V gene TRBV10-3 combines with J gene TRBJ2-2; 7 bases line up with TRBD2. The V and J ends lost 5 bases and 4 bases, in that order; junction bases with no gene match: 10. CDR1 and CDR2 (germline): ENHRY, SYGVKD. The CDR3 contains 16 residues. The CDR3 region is CAISRLAVGGTGELFF. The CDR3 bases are TGTGCCATCAGTCGACTAGCAGTCGGTGGCACCGGGGAGCTGTTTTTT.

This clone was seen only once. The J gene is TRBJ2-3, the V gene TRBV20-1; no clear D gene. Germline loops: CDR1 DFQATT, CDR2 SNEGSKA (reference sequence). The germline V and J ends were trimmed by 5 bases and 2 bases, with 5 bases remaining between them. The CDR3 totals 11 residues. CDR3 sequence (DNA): TGCAGTGCTGTATACACAGATACGCAGTATTTT. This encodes CSAVYTDTQYF.

CDR3 sequence: CASSHGPGLAGVFEQYF. As DNA, the CDR3 is TGTGCCAGCAGTCACGGACCGGGACTAGCGGGAGTTTTCGAGCAGTACTTC. V and J are TRBV28 and TRBJ2-7, with 14 bases fitting TRBD2. This CDR3 is built from 17 residues. Per the germline V gene, CDR1 is MDHEN and CDR2 is SYDVKM. J was trimmed by 6 bases and V by 5 bases; bases with no gene match: 12.

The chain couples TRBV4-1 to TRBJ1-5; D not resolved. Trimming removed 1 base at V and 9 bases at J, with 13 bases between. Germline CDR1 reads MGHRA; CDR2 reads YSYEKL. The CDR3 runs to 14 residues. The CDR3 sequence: CASSQGARRGPQHF. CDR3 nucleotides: TGCGCCAGCAGCCAAGGGGCCCGGCGGGGGCCCCAGCATTTT.

For the CDR3, the DNA is TGTGCCAGCAGCTCGACAGGGAGTACCGGTGAAAAACTGTTTTTT. Protein: CASSSTGSTGEKLFF. V is TRBV7-3 and J is TRBJ1-4; 7 bases fit TRBD1. J gave up 7 bases and V 4 bases, and 9 bases lay outside the gene matches. CDR1 and CDR2 (germline): SGHTA, FQGTGA. The CDR3 consists of 15 residues.